The 3 T cell receptor beta chains presented below share a single source sample, sequenced in a study of cytomegalovirus exposure and HLA in healthy donors. 13 Jbeta primers and 60 Vbeta primers were used for the PCR. Profiled with immunoSEQ multiplex PCR; TCRdb holds only in-frame clones, not every one. The sample holds roughly 100,000 clones, around 80% seen once. Sequencing was done on a sample of PBMCs. Every receptor here comes from a man aged 18 to 30 in good health and CMV-seronegative.

V gene TRBV30 combines with J gene TRBJ1-1, with 9 nucleotides matching TRBD1. CDR3 length: 15 residues. Germline values: CDR1 GTSNPN, CDR2 SVGIG (reference sequence). V was pared by 3 bases and J by 5 bases, with 10 bases of the junction left unmatched. The DNA for the CDR3 is TGTGCCTGGAGGAGAGGGACAGGGAGGAGGACTGAAGCTTTCTTT. This sequence encodes CAWRRGTGRRTEAFF.

This sequence joins TRBV5-8 and TRBJ1-2, with D possibly TRBD1 on 5 matching bases. V lost 4 bases and J 9 bases, leaving 19 bases between the germline ends. Germline-derived CDR1 and CDR2 are SGHTS and YDEGEE. The CDR3 sequence is 14 residues long. The CDR3, as DNA: TGTGCCAGCAGCCAGGGAGGGTCAGCGGTCCGCTACACCTTC. Residues: CASSQGGSAVRYTF. Together with reference TRBV5-8 and TRBJ1-2, the CDR3 gives the full variable domain: EAGVTQSPTHLIKTRGQQATLRCSPISGHTSVYWYQQALGLGLQFLLWYDEGEERNRGNFPPRFSGRQFPNYSSELNVNALELEDSALYLCASSQGGSAVRYTFGSGTRLTVV.

The genes are TRBV4-3 and TRBJ1-2; D is perhaps TRBD1 (6 bases). Germline lookup yields CDR1 LGHNA and CDR2 YSLEER. The CDR3 is 15 residues long. The V end lost 2 bases, the J end lost 4 bases, and 14 bases lay between the germline ends. The CDR3 coding sequence is TGCGCCAGCAGCCAACTTGAGACAGGCCTCTATGGCTACACCTTC. Translation gives CASSQLETGLYGYTF.